This T cell receptor beta chain stems from a study of T cells after yellow fever vaccination (dated by TCRdb to about 2019). About the study as a whole: The SMART-Seq v4 Ultra Low Input RNA kit was used to prepare libraries from fractions with low cell numbers. To follow T-cell clones before and after primary and booster YFV17D yellow fever vaccination, bulk TCR alpha and beta repertoires were sequenced over time. Two healthy male donors, one aged 18 to 30 and one aged 30 to 40 years, made up the cohort. Bulk PBMC replicates and cell subsets were isolated from blood drawn at multiple timepoints before and after both primary and secondary immunization. The research as a whole found: Because the study included only two donors, the extent to which the findings can be generalized is limited. Most clones expanded after primary vaccination (approximately 97% of CD4 and about 85% of CD8) were re-detected after the booster, suggesting that broad memory maintenance occurred. FACS-sorted repertoires could contain abundant contaminating clonotypes from the bulk population, so computational filtering was required. A small fraction of clonotypes appeared in both the CD4 and CD8 compartments, likely as a result of convergent recombination. The secondary T-cell response was weaker than the primary response but faster, peaking on day 5 instead of day 15.

This specimen's treatment or condition label, per the study, means: live attenuated yellow fever vaccine strain. At each blood-draw timepoint, two biological replicates of bulk PBMCs were collected. A standard Ficoll-Paque protocol was used to isolate PBMCs from peripheral blood. TriZol was used to extract RNA from bulk PBMCs, from CD4 and CD8 fractions, and from dextramer-positive and dextramer-negative fractions. A remark on this clonotype: Its antigen is currently not known. It has no much larger one-base neighbor in the sample; base qualities were not kept.

CDR1 and CDR2 were assigned from the germline V gene as SNHLY and FYNNEI. A distance of 4 bases separates the germline ends of V and J, which lose 6 bases and 2 bases respectively. Taken from cysteine to phenylalanine, the CDR3 has 11 residues. The CDR3 DNA has 33 bases and is translated from base 1. TCR cDNA was synthesized by 5'RACE template switching, which introduced a universal primer site and unique molecular identifiers. cDNA synthesis was primed from both the TCR alpha and TCR beta constant segments. Two PCR steps were used to amplify libraries, with sample barcodes and sequencing adapters being added in the second step. Sequencing of libraries was performed on Illumina HiSeq 2500 (2x100 bp) or NovaSeq (2x150 bp). The paper's data handling went like this. MIGEC was used to demultiplex reads and collapse the reads into UMI consensus sequences, and MiXCR was used for V(D)J alignment. Vaccine-responding clonotypes were identified with edgeR using replicate PBMC samples, with FDR below 0.01 and a log2 fold change above 5 up to day 15 being required. Each bulk clonotype was labeled CD4 or CD8 based on which sequenced repertoire, CD4 or CD8, contained the clonotype at higher abundance. The public reads were run again by TCRdb, first through fastp at Q25 and then through MiXCR, and only productive beta chains were kept. Identical CDR3 proteins give one entry, which carries the most common genes and DNA. TCRdb, not the original authors, processed these V and J calls. This sample is represented by around 600,000 distinct CDR3 sequences; 12% of them were singletons. More than 12% of the sample is held by the ten biggest clonotypes.

This sequence uses TRBV2 and TRBJ1-1, with the D segment identity uncertain. The sequence came from a man aged 30 to 39 who received the YFV17D yellow fever vaccine. Material: PBMCs, obtained on the day of the yellow fever booster vaccination. The nucleotide sequence is given as TGTGCCAGCAGAATAAACACTGAAGCTTTCTTT. Its protein product is CASRINTEAFF. Supplemented by the reference TRBV2 and TRBJ1-1 proteins around the CDR3, the complete variable domain is EPEVTQTPSHQVTQMGQEVILRCVPISNHLYFYWYRQILGQKVEFLVSFYNNEISEKSEIFDDQFSVERPDGSNFTLKIRSTKLEDSAMYFCASRINTEAFFGQGTRLTVV.